These 32 T cell receptor beta chains were all obtained from the same sample, sequenced in a study of response to subunit inactivated influenza vaccine. TCRdb fed the RT-PCR reads into MiXCR, producing one record per CDR3 protein. The profile covers 650,000 to 850,000 distinct CDR3 sequences, with more than 11% appearing a single time and around 6.5% taken by the ten largest. The sample was PBMCs from blood, taken approximately 15 days before vaccination. These receptors came from a man aged 50 to 60 who received an inactivated influenza vaccine.

In this sample, this clonotype turned up many times. V usage is TRBV12-3 or TRBV12-4 and J usage is TRBJ2-2; the D is unclear. V was shortened by 5 bases and J by 8 bases, with 9 bases between the two germline ends. The CDR3 is made up of 12 amino acids. The CDR3 is CASSALGGELFF. DNA of the CDR3: TGTGCCAGCAGTGCCCTAGGAGGGGAGCTGTTTTTT.

V usage is TRBV7-2 and J usage is TRBJ2-5; TRBD2 aligns across 8 bases. Per germline, CDR1 SGHTA and CDR2 FQGNSA. V was pared by 4 bases and J by 4 bases, with 14 bases of the junction left unmatched. There are 17 residues in the CDR3. The CDR3 is CASSYRSRGLAGETQYF. CDR3 nucleotide sequence: TGTGCCAGCAGCTACCGTAGCCGCGGGCTAGCGGGAGAGACCCAGTACTTC.

The chain uses TRBV20-1 and TRBJ2-1; 8 bases fit TRBD2. Germline V lookup: CDR1 DFQATT, CDR2 SNEGSKA (reference sequence). Trimming at V came to 0 bases and at J to 12 bases, leaving 10 bases not matched to a gene. The CDR3 has 14 amino acids. CDR3 loop: CSARDRGSGIRQFF. For the CDR3, the DNA is TGCAGTGCTAGAGATCGGGGTAGCGGGATTAGGCAGTTCTTC.

The V and J genes are TRBV4-3 and TRBJ1-6, with D maybe TRBD1 (6 bases). The CDR3 is 14 amino acids. Trimming left V 4 bases short and J 5 bases short, with 9 bases between. CDR1 and CDR2 from the germline V gene are LGHNA and YSLEER. For the CDR3, the DNA is TGCGCCAGCAGCCCCGGACAGAATAATTCACCCCTCCACTTT. Protein: CASSPGQNNSPLHF.

This clonotype showed up just a few times. The gene calls are TRBV7-8 and TRBJ2-7; TRBD1 aligns across 7 bases. The CDR3 extends over 15 amino acids. Germline V gene data show CDR1 as SGHVS and CDR2 as FQNEAQ. V was pared by 1 base and J by 0 bases, with 3 bases of the junction left unmatched. The CDR3 loop reads CASSLEQGHSYEQYF. CDR3 in DNA: TGTGCCAGCAGCTTAGAACAGGGGCACTCCTACGAGCAGTACTTC.

This clonotype was seen a few times. The chain uses TRBV24-1 and TRBJ2-7; TRBD1 matches at 9 bases. J was trimmed by 6 bases and V by 4 bases; bases with no gene match: 6. CDR3 length: 14 amino acids. The V gene's germline CDR1 is KGHDR and CDR2 SFDVKD. The CDR3 DNA reads as TGTGCCACCAGTGACCTCGGACAGGGGAGCGAGCAGTACTTC. It encodes CATSDLGQGSEQYF.

The J gene is TRBJ2-3, the V gene TRBV21-1; TRBD2 reflects the table's D call only, with no check against the DNA. TRBV21-1 is a pseudogene locus. The CDR3 contains 15 residues. CDR3 region: CASSKLAGETDTQYF. CDR3 in DNA: TGTGCCAGCAGCAAACTAGCGGGAGAGACAGATACGCAGTATTTT.

The chain carries TRBV12-3 or TRBV12-4 and TRBJ2-7; D is ambiguous. Trimming left V 5 bases short and J 3 bases short, with 17 bases between. The CDR3 runs 15 residues. The CDR3 is CASSPRAPGVYEQYF. The DNA of the CDR3 is TGTGCCAGCAGTCCCCGGGCCCCTGGGGTCTACGAGCAGTACTTC.

This clonotype has ten or more counts. J is TRBJ1-1 and V is TRBV5-1, with D uncertain. The CDR3 has 15 residues. The V gene's germline CDR1 is SGHRS and CDR2 YFSETQ. The V end lost 0 bases, the J end lost 0 bases, and 9 bases lay between the germline ends. CDR3 region: CASSLGAAMNTEAFF. CDR3 DNA: TGCGCCAGCAGCTTGGGTGCAGCCATGAACACTGAAGCTTTCTTT.

This clonotype was picked up many times. The chain uses TRBV7-2 and TRBJ2-7; D is ambiguous. Germline V gene sequence: CDR1 SGHTA, CDR2 FQGNSA. V was trimmed by 1 base and J by 2 bases, leaving 9 bases between them. This CDR3 has 14 residues. CDR3 DNA sequence: TGTGCCAGCAGCTTAGAGGTTGGACCCTACGAGCAGTACTTC. It codes for CASSLEVGPYEQYF.

This clonotype was counted a few times. CDR3 DNA sequence: TGTGCCAGCAGTGTTCACTTCGGGACTAGCGGCGTTGTAATATCAGATACGCAGTATTTT. The encoded protein is CASSVHFGTSGVVISDTQYF. The V call is TRBV6-1, the J call TRBJ2-3; 11 bases map to TRBD2. Germline V gene sequence: CDR1 MNHNS, CDR2 SASEGT. CDR3 length: 20 residues. Germline trimming cut 4 bases from V and 4 bases from J; bases unmatched to any gene: 19.

The V call is TRBV28, the J call TRBJ2-3; D is undetermined. Per the germline V gene, CDR1 is MDHEN and CDR2 is SYDVKM. V was trimmed by 7 bases and J by 0 bases, leaving 5 bases between them. The CDR3 spans 12 residues. CDR3 nucleotides: TGTGCCAGCACCAAAAGCACAGATACGCAGTATTTT. It specifies CASTKSTDTQYF.

The chain is built from TRBV9 and TRBJ2-5, with D possibly being TRBD1 (6 bases). CDR1 is SGDLS and CDR2 is YYNGEE in the germline V gene. The CDR3 has 14 amino acids. V shed 4 bases and J shed 2 bases, with 12 bases lying between them. DNA of the CDR3: TGTGCCAGCAGCCCTCAGGGGTGGCAAGAGACCCAGTACTTC. Amino acid sequence: CASSPQGWQETQYF.

This chain connects TRBV12-3 or TRBV12-4 to TRBJ1-2; maybe TRBD1 (5 bases). The CDR3 is made up of 14 amino acids. V was trimmed by 3 bases and J by 3 bases, leaving 11 bases between them. The CDR3 nucleotides are TGTGCCAGCAGTTTCGGACGGGACGACTATGGCTACACCTTC. This translates into CASSFGRDDYGYTF.

The rearrangement joins TRBV29-1 to TRBJ2-2, with D possibly TRBD2 on 5 matching bases. The CDR3 spans 12 residues. Germline-derived CDR1 and CDR2 are SQVTM and ANQGSEA. V lost 6 bases and J 5 bases, leaving 10 bases between the germline ends. This CDR3 is CSVRAVTGELFF. CDR3 in DNA: TGCAGCGTGAGAGCGGTGACCGGGGAGCTGTTTTTT.

This clonotype has at least ten counts. The genes are TRBV3-1 and TRBJ2-3, with 13 bases matching TRBD2. This CDR3 is 16 amino acids long. Germline V gene data show CDR1 as LGHDT and CDR2 as YNNKEL (reference sequence). V lost 3 bases and J lost 7; bases outside the gene matches: 7. The CDR3 bases are TGTGCCAGCAGCCAGGGACTAGCGGGGAGCTTAAATACGCAGTATTTT. The encoded protein is CASSQGLAGSLNTQYF.

This clonotype was counted ten times or more. The chain links TRBV20-1 to TRBJ2-7, with 10 bases fitting TRBD2. Germline lookup yields CDR1 DFQATT and CDR2 SNEGSKA (reference sequence). J gave up 0 bases and V 0 bases, and 2 bases lay outside the gene matches. The CDR3 length is 15 residues. CDR3 region: CSARDLAGVSYEQYF. CDR3 DNA: TGCAGTGCTAGAGACCTAGCGGGAGTCTCCTACGAGCAGTACTTC.

This clonotype was picked up a small number of times. The rearrangement uses TRBV5-4 and TRBJ2-7, with D possibly matching TRBD2 (6 bases). This CDR3 is 12 amino acids long. In germline, CDR1 is SGHNT, CDR2 YYREEE (reference sequence). V shed 3 bases and J shed 6 bases, with 10 bases lying between them. The CDR3 sequence: CASSWAGFEQYF. Here the CDR3 DNA reads TGTGCCAGCAGCTGGGCGGGGTTCGAGCAGTACTTC.

There are a few counts of this clonotype. V is TRBV4-1 and J is TRBJ2-7; D might be TRBD1 or TRBD2, each matching 5 bases. V lost 2 bases and J 0 bases, leaving 11 bases between the germline ends. This CDR3 is 15 amino acids long. CDR1 MGHRA and CDR2 YSYEKL come from the germline V gene. The CDR3 loop is CASSQPRDGSYEQYF. As DNA, the CDR3 is TGCGCCAGCAGCCAACCTCGGGACGGCTCCTACGAGCAGTACTTC.

This clonotype appeared a few times. This sequence joins TRBV5-1 and TRBJ2-2, with D perhaps TRBD1 (6 bases). The CDR3 sequence is 13 residues long. Germline CDR1 and CDR2: SGHRS and YFSETQ. Between the trimmed V and J ends, which lost 4 bases and 7 bases, there was a span of 11 bases. CDR3 coding DNA: TGCGCCAGCAGCCGAGGGGGAATCGGGGAGCTGTTTTTT. This codes for CASSRGGIGELFF.

The chain uses TRBV20-1 and TRBJ2-1, with D unclear. The CDR3 runs to 15 residues. The V and J ends lost 0 bases and 0 bases respectively, with 9 bases between them. The germline gives CDR1 DFQATT, CDR2 SNEGSKA (reference sequence). For the CDR3, the DNA is TGCAGTGCTAGAGATAAGTGGATCTCCTACAATGAGCAGTTCTTC. Encoded protein: CSARDKWISYNEQFF.

V gene TRBV6-1 combines with J gene TRBJ2-3, with 11 bases matching TRBD2. The J segment lost 1 base and the V segment lost 4 bases, leaving 7 bases of the junction unmatched. In germline, CDR1 is MNHNS, CDR2 SASEGT. The CDR3 has 17 residues. The CDR3 region has the DNA TGTGCCAGCAGTGCCAGACTAGCGGGATGGGGCACAGATACGCAGTATTTT. Protein sequence: CASSARLAGWGTDTQYF.

This clonotype has just a few counts. The V and J genes are TRBV2 and TRBJ2-1; TRBD1 aligns across 7 bases. There are 14 residues in the CDR3. V gave up 11 bases and J gave up 5 bases; unmatched junction bases: 12. Germline V gene sequence: CDR1 SNHLY, CDR2 FYNNEI. CDR3 sequence: CARSLRDSNNEQFF. CDR3 nucleotide sequence: TGTGCCCGAAGCCTCCGGGACAGCAACAATGAGCAGTTCTTC. Drawing the rest from reference TRBV2 and TRBJ2-1, the complete variable domain is EPEVTQTPSHQVTQMGQEVILRCVPISNHLYFYWYRQILGQKVEFLVSFYNNEISEKSEIFDDQFSVERPDGSNFTLKIRSTKLEDSAMYFCARSLRDSNNEQFFGPGTRLTVL.

V usage is TRBV20-1 and J usage is TRBJ1-1; D is unclear. V was pared by 0 bases and J by 9 bases, with 11 bases between. The CDR3 is made up of 12 amino acids. In germline, CDR1 is DFQATT, CDR2 SNEGSKA (reference sequence). The CDR3 DNA reads as TGCAGTGCTAGAGATGAGGGCGCGAAAGCTTTCTTT. It yields the protein CSARDEGAKAFF.

This clonotype was observed many times. The chain links TRBV7-9 to TRBJ2-2, with D possibly being TRBD2 (5 bases). Looked up from germline, CDR1 is SEHNR and CDR2 is FQNEAQ (reference sequence). The V gene lost 3 bases and the J gene lost 4 bases, with 9 bases spanning the gap. CDR3 length: 14 amino acids. CDR3 sequence reads: CASSFGGSTGELFF. In DNA form, the CDR3 reads TGTGCCAGCAGCTTTGGCGGGTCCACCGGGGAGCTGTTTTTT.

This clonotype was detected only a few times. This rearrangement joins TRBV29-1 to TRBJ2-5, with D hard to call. There are 13 residues in the CDR3. The germline V gene has CDR1 SQVTM and CDR2 ANQGSEA. The V end was cut by 7 bases, the J end by 5 bases, with 17 bases between. The CDR3 region has the DNA TGCAGCGCTACACCTCCCGGTAGGGAGACCCAGTACTTC. Its protein is CSATPPGRETQYF.

The J gene is TRBJ2-7, the V gene TRBV18, with 9 bases lining up with TRBD1. The germline V gene encodes CDR1 KGHSH and CDR2 LQKENI. CDR3 length: 17 amino acids. The ends lost 4 bases at V and 2 bases at J; junction bases unmatched: 12. Here the CDR3 reads CASSLGTGSGTAYEQYF. Written as DNA, the CDR3 is TGTGCCAGCTCACTCGGGACAGGGAGCGGTACGGCCTACGAGCAGTACTTC.

V gene TRBV6-6 combines with J gene TRBJ2-1; D unclear. Deletions cut 5 bases from V and 7 bases from J, with 6 bases between. This CDR3 has 11 residues. Germline CDR1 is MNHNY and CDR2 is SVGAGI (reference sequence). The CDR3 DNA sequence: TGTGCCAGCAGTCGCCCTAATGAGCAGTTCTTC. Protein sequence: CASSRPNEQFF.

The rearrangement links TRBV12-3 or TRBV12-4 to TRBJ2-7; D call uncertain. The CDR3 sequence is 13 residues long. V was shortened by 1 base and J by 7 bases, with 11 bases between the two germline ends. In DNA form, the CDR3 reads TGTGCCAGCAGTTTAGTGGATTTTGGTGAGCAGTACTTC. Its protein product is CASSLVDFGEQYF.

This clonotype was observed a handful of times. The V and J genes are TRBV9 and TRBJ1-2; D remains ambiguous. This CDR3 is 16 amino acids long. V gave up 2 bases and J gave up 4 bases, with 18 bases separating them. CDR1 is SGDLS, CDR2 YYNGEE, per germline. CDR3 loop: CASSVGPGAVLYGYTF. The CDR3 DNA follows: TGTGCCAGCAGCGTCGGACCCGGCGCAGTACTCTATGGCTACACCTTC. The full variable domain, rest sourced from reference TRBV9 and TRBJ1-2, is DSGVTQTPKHLITATGQRVTLRCSPRSGDLSVYWYQQSLDQGLQFLIQYYNGEERAKGNILERFSAQQFPDLHSELNLSSLELGDSALYFCASSVGPGAVLYGYTFGSGTRLTVV.

This clonotype occurred a few times. The gene calls are TRBV24-1 and TRBJ2-1; 9 bases map to TRBD1. The CDR3 is 16 residues long. V shed 5 bases and J 9 bases; nucleotides not matched to a gene: 13. Per germline, CDR1 KGHDR and CDR2 SFDVKD. The CDR3 nucleotides read TGTGCCACCAGTGCGACCACAGGGGGCGTTCTGTTTGAGCAGTTCTTC. Translation gives CATSATTGGVLFEQFF.

The V call is TRBV7-2, the J call TRBJ2-7, with a tentative D call TRBD2 (6 bases). Trimming pared 3 bases from V and 6 bases from J, leaving 12 bases between. The CDR3 spans 13 residues. Germline V gene data show CDR1 as SGHTA and CDR2 as FQGNSA. The CDR3 sequence: CASSFGTSSEQYF. As DNA, the CDR3 is TGTGCCAGCAGCTTTGGTACTAGCTCCGAGCAGTACTTC.